This entry is about one T cell receptor (beta chain). The antigen remains unidentified. Trimming shortened V by 4 bases and J by 2 bases, and 12 bases separated the two germline ends. This CDR3 region has 14 residues. Per germline, CDR1 SGHNT and CDR2 YYREEE (reference sequence). PCR involved 60 Vbeta and 13 Jbeta primers. The assay was immunoSEQ multiplex PCR, and TCRdb's table has in-frame clones only and misses some. This table holds some 170,000 clones, about 86% found once. The record originates from a study of cytomegalovirus exposure and HLA in healthy donors. Study-wide points: There were some public TCRs occurring in many donors, but most TCR sequences were rare.

The specimen sequenced was PBMCs. This chain links TRBV5-4 with TRBJ1-2; a weak D match, TRBD1 (5 bases). The sequence came from a woman under 40 in good health and CMV-seronegative. The CDR3 protein is CASSGRDLNYGYTF. CDR3 nucleotide sequence: TGTGCCAGCAGCGGCAGGGACTTAAACTATGGCTACACCTTC.